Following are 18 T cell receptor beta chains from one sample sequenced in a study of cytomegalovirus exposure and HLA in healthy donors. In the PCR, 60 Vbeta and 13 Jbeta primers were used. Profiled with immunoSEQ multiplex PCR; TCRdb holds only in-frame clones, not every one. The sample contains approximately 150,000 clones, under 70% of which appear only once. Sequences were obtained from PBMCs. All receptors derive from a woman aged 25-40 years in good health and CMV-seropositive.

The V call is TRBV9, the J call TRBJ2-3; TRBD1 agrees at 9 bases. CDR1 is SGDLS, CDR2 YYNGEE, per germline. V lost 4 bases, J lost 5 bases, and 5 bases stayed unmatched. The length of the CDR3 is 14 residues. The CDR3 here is CASSLQGARDTQYF. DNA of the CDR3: TGTGCCAGCAGCCTACAGGGGGCTAGAGATACGCAGTATTTT.

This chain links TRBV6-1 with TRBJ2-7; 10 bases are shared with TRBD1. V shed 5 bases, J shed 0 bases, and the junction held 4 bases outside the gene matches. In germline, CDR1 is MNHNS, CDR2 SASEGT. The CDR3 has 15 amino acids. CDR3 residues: CASSSGQGSSYEQYF. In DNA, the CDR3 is TGTGCCAGCAGTTCGGGACAGGGGAGCTCCTACGAGCAGTACTTC.

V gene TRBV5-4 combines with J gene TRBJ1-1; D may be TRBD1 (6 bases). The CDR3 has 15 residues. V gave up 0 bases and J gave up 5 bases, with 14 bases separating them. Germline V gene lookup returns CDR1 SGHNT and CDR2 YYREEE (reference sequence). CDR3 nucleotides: TGTGCCAGCAGCTTGGCCAACAGGGTATTGACTGAAGCTTTCTTT. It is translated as CASSLANRVLTEAFF.

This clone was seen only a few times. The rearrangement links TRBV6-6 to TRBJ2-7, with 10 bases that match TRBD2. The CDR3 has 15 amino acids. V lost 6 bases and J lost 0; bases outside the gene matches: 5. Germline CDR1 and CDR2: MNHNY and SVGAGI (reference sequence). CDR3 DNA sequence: TGTGCCAGCAGAAGCCTAGCGGGGGCCTCCTACGAGCAGTACTTC. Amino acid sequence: CASRSLAGASYEQYF.

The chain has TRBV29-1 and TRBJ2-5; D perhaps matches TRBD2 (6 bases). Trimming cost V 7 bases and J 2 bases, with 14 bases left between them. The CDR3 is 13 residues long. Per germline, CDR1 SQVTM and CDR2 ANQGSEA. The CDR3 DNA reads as TGCAGCGCCCGGGAGCTAATACAAGAGACCCAGTACTTC. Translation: CSARELIQETQYF. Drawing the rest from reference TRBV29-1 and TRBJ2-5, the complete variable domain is SAVISQKPSRDICQRGTSLTIQCQVDSQVTMMFWYRQQPGQSLTLIATANQGSEATYESGFVIDKFPISRPNLTFSTLTVSNMSPEDSSIYLCSARELIQETQYFGPGTRLLVL.

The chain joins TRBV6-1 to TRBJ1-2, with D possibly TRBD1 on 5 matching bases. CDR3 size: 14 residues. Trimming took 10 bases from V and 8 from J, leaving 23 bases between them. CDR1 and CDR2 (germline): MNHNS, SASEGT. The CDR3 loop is CAINLVGASAGYTF. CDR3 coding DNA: TGTGCCATAAATCTAGTAGGGGCTTCAGCCGGCTACACCTTC.

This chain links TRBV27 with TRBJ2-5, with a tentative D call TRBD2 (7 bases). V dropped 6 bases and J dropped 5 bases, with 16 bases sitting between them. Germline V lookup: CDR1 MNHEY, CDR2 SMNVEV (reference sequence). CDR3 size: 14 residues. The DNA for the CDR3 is TGTGCCAGCAGCCCCGGGGGGCGAGGGGAGACCCAGTACTTC. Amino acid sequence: CASSPGGRGETQYF.

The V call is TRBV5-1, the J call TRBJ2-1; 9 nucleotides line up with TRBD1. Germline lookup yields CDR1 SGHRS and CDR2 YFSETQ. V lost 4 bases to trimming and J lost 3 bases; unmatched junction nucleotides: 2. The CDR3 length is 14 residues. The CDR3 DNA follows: TGCGCCAGCAGCATGGACAGGGGCTACAATGAGCAGTTCTTC. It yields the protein CASSMDRGYNEQFF.

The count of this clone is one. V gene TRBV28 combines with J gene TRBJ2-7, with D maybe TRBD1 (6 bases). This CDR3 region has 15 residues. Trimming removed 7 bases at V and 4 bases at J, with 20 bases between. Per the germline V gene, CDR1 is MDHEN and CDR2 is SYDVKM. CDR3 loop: CASNGSWGRVYEQYF. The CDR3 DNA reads TGTGCCAGCAACGGAAGCTGGGGGCGCGTTTACGAGCAGTACTTC.

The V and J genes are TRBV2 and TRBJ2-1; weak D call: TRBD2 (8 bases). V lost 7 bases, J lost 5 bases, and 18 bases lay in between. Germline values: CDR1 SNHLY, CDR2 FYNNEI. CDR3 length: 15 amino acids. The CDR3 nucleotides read TGTGCCAGCATTGGACGGGAGGGGGCAAACAATGAGCAGTTCTTC. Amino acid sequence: CASIGREGANNEQFF.

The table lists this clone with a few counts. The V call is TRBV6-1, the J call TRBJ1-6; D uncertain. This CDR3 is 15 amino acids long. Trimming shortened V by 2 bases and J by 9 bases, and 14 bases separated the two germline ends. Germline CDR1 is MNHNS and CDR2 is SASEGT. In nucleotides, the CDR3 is TGTGCCAGCAGTGAAAAGAGCGGGGAGGGTTCACCCCTCCACTTT. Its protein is CASSEKSGEGSPLHF.

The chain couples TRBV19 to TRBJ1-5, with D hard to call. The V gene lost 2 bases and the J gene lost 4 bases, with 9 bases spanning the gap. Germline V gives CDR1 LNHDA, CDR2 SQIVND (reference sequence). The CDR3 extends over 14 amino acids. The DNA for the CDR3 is TGTGCCAGTAGTATAACAGCCCGGAATCAGCCCCAGCATTTT. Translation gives CASSITARNQPQHF.

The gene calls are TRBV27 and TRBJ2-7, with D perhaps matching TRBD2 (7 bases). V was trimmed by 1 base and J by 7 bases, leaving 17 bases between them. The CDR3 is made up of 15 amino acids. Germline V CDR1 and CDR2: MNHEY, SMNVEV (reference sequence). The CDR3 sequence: CASSLFVGGPYEQYF. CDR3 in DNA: TGTGCCAGCAGTTTATTTGTCGGGGGGCCTTATGAGCAGTACTTC.

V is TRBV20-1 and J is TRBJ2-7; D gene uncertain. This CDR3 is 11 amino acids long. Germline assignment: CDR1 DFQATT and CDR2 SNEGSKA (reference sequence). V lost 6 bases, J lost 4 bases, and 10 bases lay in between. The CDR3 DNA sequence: TGCAGTGCCGACACCGGTTACGAGCAGTACTTC. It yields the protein CSADTGYEQYF.

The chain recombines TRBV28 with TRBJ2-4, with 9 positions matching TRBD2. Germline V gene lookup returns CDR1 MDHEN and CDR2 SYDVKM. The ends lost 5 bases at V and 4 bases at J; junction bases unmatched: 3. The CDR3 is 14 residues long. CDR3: CASSPSGGKNIQYF. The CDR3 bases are TGTGCCAGCAGTCCAAGCGGGGGGAAAAACATTCAGTACTTC.

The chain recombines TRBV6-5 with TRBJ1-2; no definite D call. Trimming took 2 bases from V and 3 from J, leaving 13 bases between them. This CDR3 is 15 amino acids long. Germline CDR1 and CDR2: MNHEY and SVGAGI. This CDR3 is CASSYVRSRDYGYTF. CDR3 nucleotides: TGTGCCAGCAGTTACGTAAGGAGCCGAGACTATGGCTACACCTTC.

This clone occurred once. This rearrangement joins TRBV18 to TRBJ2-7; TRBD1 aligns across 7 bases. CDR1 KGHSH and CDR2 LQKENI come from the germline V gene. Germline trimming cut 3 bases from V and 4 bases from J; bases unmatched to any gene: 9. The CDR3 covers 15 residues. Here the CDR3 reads CASSPGTEPIYEQYF. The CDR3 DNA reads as TGTGCCAGCTCACCGGGGACAGAGCCTATATACGAGCAGTACTTC.

In DNA, the CDR3 is TGCGCCAGCAGCTCGGGACAGGTGAACACTGAAGCTTTCTTT. Translation gives CASSSGQVNTEAFF. The V and J genes are TRBV5-1 and TRBJ1-1; 8 positions agree with TRBD1. The germline CDR1 and CDR2 sequences are SGHRS and YFSETQ. This CDR3 has 14 amino acids. V shed 3 bases and J 0 bases; nucleotides not matched to a gene: 1. Together with reference TRBV5-1 and TRBJ1-1, the CDR3 gives the full variable domain: KAGVTQTPRYLIKTRGQQVTLSCSPISGHRSVSWYQQTPGQGLQFLFEYFSETQRNKGNFPGRFSGRQFSNSRSEMNVSTLELGDSALYLCASSSGQVNTEAFFGQGTRLTVV.